These 5 T cell receptor beta chains came from one sample sequenced in a study of blood T cell repertoires in COVID-19. Sequencing was performed with immunoSEQ multiplex PCR; in TCRdb, only in-frame clones are kept and a portion is missing. The sample contains approximately 96,000 clones, approximately 90% of which appear only once. Material: peripheral blood. The origin of the receptors is a human donor with COVID-19, enrolled during active disease. The donor label of this sample is uncertain.

J is TRBJ1-4 and V is TRBV27; 7 nucleotides line up with TRBD1. Germline assignment: CDR1 MNHEY and CDR2 SMNVEV (reference sequence). The CDR3 spans 14 residues. J gave up 8 bases and V 5 bases, and 8 bases lay outside the gene matches. This CDR3 reads CASSPNRGVEKLFF. The CDR3 nucleotides read TGTGCCAGCAGTCCTAACAGGGGCGTAGAAAAACTGTTTTTT. Full variable domain (rest looked up from reference TRBV27 and TRBJ1-4): EAQVTQNPRYLITVTGKKLTVTCSQNMNHEYMSWYRQDPGLGLRQIYYSMNVEVTDKGDVPEGYKVSRKEKRNFPLILESPSPNQTSLYFCASSPNRGVEKLFFGSGTQLSVL.

The V call is TRBV2, the J call TRBJ1-2; D not resolved. V lost 0 bases to trimming and J lost 4 bases, with 15 bases between them. The V gene's germline CDR1 is SNHLY and CDR2 FYNNEI. The CDR3 covers 16 residues. CDR3 DNA sequence: TGTGCCAGCAGTGAAGCGCTACGGAGGAGCTCCTATGGCTACACCTTC. Translated, it gives CASSEALRRSSYGYTF.

The gene calls are TRBV19 and TRBJ2-7; 7 bases map to TRBD1. The CDR3 loop spans 12 amino acids. Germline CDR1 reads LNHDA; CDR2 reads SQIVND (reference sequence). The V gene end was trimmed by 8 bases and the J gene end by 3 bases; junction bases not matched to a gene: 4. CDR3 sequence: CASPTGNYEQYF. The CDR3 nucleotides are TGTGCCAGTCCGACAGGGAACTACGAGCAGTACTTC.

The V call is TRBV11-2, the J call TRBJ1-1, with 7 bases identical to TRBD1. From germline, CDR1 is SGHAT and CDR2 FQNNGV. The CDR3 runs 15 residues. V shed 6 bases and J 10 bases; nucleotides not matched to a gene: 17. In nucleotides, the CDR3 is TGTGCCAGCAGTCCAAATCCGGGACAGTTTTTAGGAGCTTTCTTT. The encoded protein is CASSPNPGQFLGAFF.

J is TRBJ1-1 and V is TRBV6-5; the D is unclear. V lost 5 bases and J 2 bases, leaving 9 bases between the germline ends. The length of the CDR3 is 13 residues. Germline V CDR1 and CDR2: MNHEY, SVGAGI. The CDR3: CASSTPLNTEAFF. The CDR3 bases are TGTGCCAGCAGTACCCCACTAAACACTGAAGCTTTCTTT.